This TCR beta chain was recovered during a study of cytomegalovirus exposure and HLA in healthy donors. Overall study: Earlier sequencing of some 170 million T cells yielded under 120 million unique TCR beta sequences. In an early release, HLA-typed donors contributed approximately 82 million unique TCR sequences. Clustering assigned 70% to 90% of the approximately 370 genotyped donors to the Caucasian-associated ancestry cluster.

PCR primers comprised 60 Vbeta and 13 Jbeta primers. Data came from immunoSEQ multiplex PCR; TCRdb stores just in-frame clones and leaves some out. Of 59,000 or so clones detected, approximately 83% appear once; the ten largest clones hold 9.5% to 12%. Study results and limitations: Association of a missense DCLRE1C variant with TCR beta V- and J-gene trimming was reported in a later analysis.

The CDR3 is made up of 12 amino acids. Germline V gene lookup returns CDR1 ENHRY and CDR2 SYGVKD. The ends were cut back, 2 bases at V and 8 bases at J, with 7 bases in the middle. Regarding this clone: As yet, its antigen is unknown.

The sample consisted of PBMCs. The chain combines TRBV10-3 with TRBJ2-1, with no clear D. The TCR was taken from a female donor in good health and CMV-seronegative. This CDR3 is CAISEDLYEQFF. The CDR3 nucleotides read TGTGCCATCAGTGAGGACTTGTATGAGCAGTTCTTC.